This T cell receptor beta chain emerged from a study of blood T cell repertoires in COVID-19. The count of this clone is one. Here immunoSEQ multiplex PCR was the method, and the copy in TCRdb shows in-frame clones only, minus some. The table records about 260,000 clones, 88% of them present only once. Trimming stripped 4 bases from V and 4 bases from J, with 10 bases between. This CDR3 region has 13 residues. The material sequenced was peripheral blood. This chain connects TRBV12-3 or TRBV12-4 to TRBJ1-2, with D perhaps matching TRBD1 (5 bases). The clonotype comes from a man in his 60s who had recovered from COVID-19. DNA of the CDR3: TGTGCCAGCAGTTCCCCGGGACTCTATGGCTACACCTTC. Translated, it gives CASSSPGLYGYTF.